This T cell receptor (beta chain) was profiled in a study of technical replicates of blood from four donors. Germline V CDR1 and CDR2: SGHDT, YYEEEE. This CDR3 region has 13 residues. Trimming stripped 6 bases from V and 6 bases from J, with 13 bases between. Data came from immunoSEQ multiplex PCR; TCRdb stores just in-frame clones and leaves some out. Of under 35,000 clones in the sample, around nine tenths were seen once. The V gene is TRBV5-6, the J gene TRBJ2-1, with D tentatively TRBD2 (5 bases). Sequencing used PBMCs. This receptor was identified in a human donor in good health. Some clones in this sample may be carry-over from other donors' samples. The CDR3 nucleotides are TGTGCCAGCAACCGGGGTAGCGCCAATGAGCAGTTCTTC. Protein sequence: CASNRGSANEQFF.